This T cell receptor beta chain was retrieved from a study of tumor and adjacent non-tumor tissue in lung cancer. The wider study: Each sample yielded millions of productive TCRbeta reads on average.

Of note for this clonotype: Its specificity is not known. Sequence at one end of the junction differs from germline and may be a read error.

This CDR3 spans 16 amino acids. CDR1 is SGHNT, CDR2 YYREEE, per germline (reference sequence). This sample's RNA came from whole unsorted tissue. The normal lung tissue was taken more than 3 cm from the tumor edge. Chemotherapy-naive patients with new lung cancer underwent thoracic surgery in China, August–November 2014. A modified ARM-PCR protocol with three rounds of nested PCR amplified TCRbeta. One entry per CDR3 protein results from TCRdb running MiXCR on the multiplex PCR reads. The data contain some 99,000 distinct CDR3 sequences, about 63% of them singletons. General study findings and limits: Top 100 clones took a larger repertoire share in normal lung. Compared with tumor, normal lung showed significantly lower TCR diversity.

Sequences were obtained from distant non-tumor lung tissue. This receptor was obtained from a man in his 60s with non-small cell lung cancer. V and J are TRBV5-4 and TRBJ2-3, with D possibly matching TRBD2 (5 bases). CDR3 bases: TGTGACAGCAGCGTGAGACTCCCGACTAACACAGATACGCACTATTTT. Amino acids: CDSSVRLPTNTDTHYF.